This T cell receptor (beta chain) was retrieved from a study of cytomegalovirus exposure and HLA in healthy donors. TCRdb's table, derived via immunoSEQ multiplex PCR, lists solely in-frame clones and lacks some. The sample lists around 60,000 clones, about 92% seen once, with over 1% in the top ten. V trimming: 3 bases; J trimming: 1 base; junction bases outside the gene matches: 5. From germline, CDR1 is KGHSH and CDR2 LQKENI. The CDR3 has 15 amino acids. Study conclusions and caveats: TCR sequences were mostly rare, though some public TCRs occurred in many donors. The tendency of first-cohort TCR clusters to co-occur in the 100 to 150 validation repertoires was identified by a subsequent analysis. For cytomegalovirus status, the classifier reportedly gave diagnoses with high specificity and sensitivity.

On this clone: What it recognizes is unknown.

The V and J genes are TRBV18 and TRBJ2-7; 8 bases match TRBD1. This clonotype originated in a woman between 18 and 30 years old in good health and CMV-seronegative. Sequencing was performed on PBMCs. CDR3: CASSPTGEVSYEQYF. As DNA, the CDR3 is TGTGCCAGCTCACCGACAGGGGAGGTTTCCTACGAGCAGTACTTC.